Each of the 22 T cell receptor beta chains below was sequenced from the same sample in a study of a mutant IDH1 vaccine in newly diagnosed glioma. Time point indicated: week 35, safety follow-up. Each vaccine dose was 300 ug of mutant IDH1 20-mer peptide, with topical imiquimod. Sequenced by immunoSEQ multiplex PCR; TCRdb stores in-frame clones only, minus some. The sample lists around 50,000 clones; 70% to 85% were seen once. No cognate antigen is known for these TCRs. The sequences come from PBMCs, collected from a glioma patient whose treatment included an IDH1 peptide vaccine. The receptors here all came from a man aged 40-49 years with glioma.

The rearrangement joins TRBV5-1 to TRBJ1-2, with D hard to call. CDR3 length: 15 amino acids. Germline V CDR1 and CDR2: SGHRS, YFSETQ. The V end was cut by 0 bases, the J end by 2 bases, with 11 bases between. The CDR3 DNA is TGCGCCAGCAGCTTGGTGGGCAGATCCAACTATGGCTACACCTTC. Protein: CASSLVGRSNYGYTF.

The chain is built from TRBV6-1 and TRBJ1-2; no firm D call. With 6 bases removed from V and 5 bases from J, the gap between germline ends came to 19 bases. The CDR3 consists of 15 residues. The germline V gene encodes CDR1 MNHNS and CDR2 SASEGT. CDR3 protein: CASSGRQDPHYGYTF. The CDR3 nucleotides read TGTGCCAGCAGCGGCAGACAAGATCCACATTATGGCTACACCTTC.

V and J are TRBV19 and TRBJ2-7; 9 bases are shared with TRBD1. Germline CDR1 reads LNHDA; CDR2 reads SQIVND (reference sequence). This CDR3 is built from 15 residues. J gave up 4 bases and V 5 bases, and 9 bases lay outside the gene matches. This CDR3 reads CASSLYPGTGYEQYF. CDR3 coding DNA: TGTGCCAGTAGTCTCTACCCCGGGACAGGGTACGAGCAGTACTTC. Complete variable domain (other parts from reference TRBV19 and TRBJ2-7): DGGITQSPKYLFRKEGQNVTLSCEQNLNHDAMYWYRQDPGQGLRLIYYSQIVNDFQKGDIAEGYSVSREKKESFPLTVTSAQKNPTAFYLCASSLYPGTGYEQYFGPGTRLTVT.

The CDR3 spells CASSDITAVTQETQYF. CDR3 DNA: TGCGCCAGCAGTGATATTACAGCGGTGACGCAAGAGACCCAGTACTTC. The rearrangement joins TRBV10-2 to TRBJ2-5; maybe TRBD2 (5 bases). CDR1 is WSHSY, CDR2 SAAADI, per germline. The CDR3 covers 16 residues. V lost 3 bases, J lost 2 bases, and 16 bases lay in between.

The chain recombines TRBV29-1 with TRBJ2-1, with 7 bases lining up with TRBD1. There are 12 residues in the CDR3. Germline V CDR1 and CDR2: SQVTM, ANQGSEA. The chain's CDR3 is CRTGDKYNEQFF. CDR3 nucleotides: TGCAGAACAGGGGACAAATACAATGAGCAGTTCTTC.

The chain is built from TRBV5-4 and TRBJ2-3, with unresolved D. This CDR3 contains 17 residues. Germline values: CDR1 SGHNT, CDR2 YYREEE (reference sequence). Trimming removed 0 bases from V and 2 bases from J, with 16 bases in between. The CDR3 nucleotides are TGTGCCAGCAGCTTGGGTGGCCAGTCTGCGGCCACAGATACGCAGTATTTT. Encoded protein: CASSLGGQSAATDTQYF.

The J gene is TRBJ2-3, the V gene TRBV29-1; D unclear. V lost 0 bases, J lost 4 bases, and 8 bases lay in between. Germline V lookup: CDR1 SQVTM, CDR2 ANQGSEA. This CDR3 contains 13 residues. The DNA of the CDR3 is TGCAGCGTTGAAGAAGGCCCGTCAGATACGCAGTATTTT. It encodes CSVEEGPSDTQYF.

The genes are TRBV5-4 and TRBJ2-7; D might be TRBD1 or TRBD2, each matching 5 bases. The V and J ends lost 5 bases and 0 bases respectively, with 15 bases between them. CDR3 length equals 15 residues. Germline values: CDR1 SGHNT, CDR2 YYREEE (reference sequence). Written as DNA, the CDR3 is TGTGCCAGCAGTCCACCCGGGACGAGCTCCTACGAGCAGTACTTC. Translation gives CASSPPGTSSYEQYF.

The chain joins TRBV9 to TRBJ2-2; D unclear. Trimming took off 7 bases at V and 4 bases at J, with 11 bases between the two ends. This CDR3 is 13 amino acids long. CDR1 is SGDLS and CDR2 is YYNGEE in the germline V gene. The CDR3 bases are TGTGCCAGCGGCCACCAGAGCACCGGGGAGCTGTTTTTT. Encoded protein: CASGHQSTGELFF. Using reference TRBV9 and TRBJ2-2 for the parts outside the CDR3, the full variable domain is DSGVTQTPKHLITATGQRVTLRCSPRSGDLSVYWYQQSLDQGLQFLIQYYNGEERAKGNILERFSAQQFPDLHSELNLSSLELGDSALYFCASGHQSTGELFFGEGSRLTVL.

This chain connects TRBV28 to TRBJ2-5; D gene ambiguous. Germline CDR1 MDHEN, CDR2 SYDVKM. The V end lost 2 bases, the J end lost 5 bases, and 15 bases lay between the germline ends. CDR3 size: 15 residues. The CDR3: CASSLPQTIKETQYF. The CDR3 DNA sequence: TGTGCCAGCAGTTTACCCCAGACCATCAAGGAGACCCAGTACTTC.

The chain has TRBV25-1 and TRBJ2-5, with unresolved D. Germline assignment: CDR1 MGHDK and CDR2 SYGVNS. The length of the CDR3 is 13 residues. Trimming shortened V by 3 bases and J by 1 base, and 6 bases separated the two germline ends. The CDR3 loop reads CASSDGLQETQYF. The CDR3 DNA reads TGTGCCAGCAGTGACGGTCTCCAAGAGACCCAGTACTTC.

The chain employs TRBV5-1 and TRBJ2-1, with a possible D match to TRBD2 (5 bases). Per germline, CDR1 SGHRS and CDR2 YFSETQ. CDR3 length: 14 amino acids. The V gene lost 5 bases and the J gene lost 5 bases, with 14 bases spanning the gap. Written as DNA, the CDR3 is TGCGCCAGCAGGCTACTAGTATCTCACAATGAGCAGTTCTTC. Translating it yields CASRLLVSHNEQFF.

In DNA, the CDR3 is TGTGCCTGGGGGACTAGCGGGAGCACAGATACGCAGTATTTT. It yields the protein CAWGTSGSTDTQYF. J is TRBJ2-3 and V is TRBV30; 12 bases align to TRBD2. CDR3 length: 14 amino acids. Germline V gene lookup returns CDR1 GTSNPN and CDR2 SVGIG (reference sequence). J gave up 0 bases and V 5 bases, and 0 bases lay outside the gene matches.

The chain is built from TRBV7-9 and TRBJ1-4; perhaps TRBD1 as D (6 bases). Deletions cut 1 base from V and 10 bases from J, with 16 bases between. Germline V gene data show CDR1 as SEHNR and CDR2 as FQNEAQ (reference sequence). This CDR3 has 15 amino acids. This CDR3 reads CASSLEGGADGKLFF. In nucleotides, the CDR3 is TGTGCCAGCAGCTTAGAGGGGGGAGCCGATGGAAAACTGTTTTTT. Complete variable domain (other parts from reference TRBV7-9 and TRBJ1-4): DTGVSQNPRHKITKRGQNVTFRCDPISEHNRLYWYRQTLGQGPEFLTYFQNEAQLEKSRLLSDRFSAERPKGSFSTLEIQRTEQGDSAMYLCASSLEGGADGKLFFGSGTQLSVL.

This clone was observed a single time. The V and J genes are TRBV6-1 and TRBJ1-4; 8 nucleotides agree with TRBD1. The V gene end was trimmed by 1 base and the J gene end by 5 bases; junction bases not matched to a gene: 9. Germline V CDR1 and CDR2: MNHNS, SASEGT. The CDR3 has 17 amino acids. The CDR3 bases are TGTGCCAGCAGTGAAGGTCCCGGACAGGGTTGGAATGAAAAACTGTTTTTT. Its translation: CASSEGPGQGWNEKLFF.

This chain connects TRBV6-1 to TRBJ2-7; no definite D call. The V end was cut by 3 bases, the J end by 5 bases, with 17 bases between. CDR1 MNHNS and CDR2 SASEGT come from the germline V gene. The CDR3 covers 15 residues. The chain's CDR3 is CASSEPKKDPNEQYF. The CDR3 DNA reads as TGTGCCAGCAGTGAGCCGAAAAAGGACCCCAACGAGCAGTACTTC.

This rearrangement joins TRBV27 to TRBJ1-6, with D unclear. CDR3 size: 17 residues. V was trimmed by 3 bases and J by 5 bases, leaving 17 bases between them. Looked up from germline, CDR1 is MNHEY and CDR2 is SMNVEV (reference sequence). The CDR3 sequence: CASSFRPVPTDNSPLHF. In DNA, the CDR3 is TGTGCCAGCAGTTTTCGGCCAGTCCCAACGGATAATTCACCCCTCCACTTT.

The chain links TRBV5-1 to TRBJ1-2; 9 bases agree with TRBD1. The V segment lost 3 bases and the J segment 4 bases; nucleotides outside the gene matches: 1. This CDR3 is 13 amino acids long. Germline V gene lookup returns CDR1 SGHRS and CDR2 YFSETQ. The CDR3 is CASSSDRGYGYTF. The CDR3 DNA reads as TGCGCCAGCAGCTCGGACAGGGGCTATGGCTACACCTTC.

V gene TRBV6-1 combines with J gene TRBJ1-1, with TRBD1 as a possible D gene (5 bases). This CDR3 region has 13 residues. V dropped 5 bases and J dropped 4 bases, with 11 bases sitting between them. The germline V gene has CDR1 MNHNS and CDR2 SASEGT. The CDR3 sequence: CASSPREATEAFF. In DNA, the CDR3 is TGTGCCAGCAGTCCCAGGGAGGCCACTGAAGCTTTCTTT.

The rearrangement links TRBV30 to TRBJ1-6; 10 bases line up with TRBD1. CDR3 size: 16 residues. V was pared by 3 bases and J by 3 bases, with 5 bases of the junction left unmatched. Per germline, CDR1 GTSNPN and CDR2 SVGIG (reference sequence). CDR3 nucleotide sequence: TGTGCCTGGAGCCCTCGGACAGGGGGCTATAATTCACCCCTCCACTTT. Translation: CAWSPRTGGYNSPLHF.

The chain is built from TRBV29-1 and TRBJ1-1, with 7 bases fitting TRBD1. The CDR3 length is 12 residues. V lost 6 bases and J lost 6; bases outside the gene matches: 7. Germline lookup yields CDR1 SQVTM and CDR2 ANQGSEA. DNA of the CDR3: TGCAGCGTGACCACAGGGGTCCCTGAAGCTTTCTTT. It is translated as CSVTTGVPEAFF.

This rearrangement joins TRBV19 to TRBJ2-5, with unresolved D. The CDR3 spans 12 residues. V was trimmed by 5 bases and J by 9 bases, leaving 13 bases between them. Germline V gives CDR1 LNHDA, CDR2 SQIVND (reference sequence). Here the CDR3 DNA reads TGTGCCAGTAGTTCTATTCCTGGGTCCCAGTACTTC. The encoded protein is CASSSIPGSQYF.